Each of the 10 T cell receptor beta chains below was sequenced from the same sample in a study of cytomegalovirus exposure and HLA in healthy donors. The data were produced by immunoSEQ multiplex PCR, yet TCRdb's version contains in-frame clones alone and is incomplete. This sample has about 49,000 clones, with almost 95% found just once. The source material was PBMCs. These receptors originate from a man younger than 35 in good health and CMV-seronegative.

This clone was observed a single time. V gene TRBV6-5 combines with J gene TRBJ2-5, with D tentatively TRBD2 (6 bases). The CDR3 covers 14 residues. Per germline, CDR1 MNHEY and CDR2 SVGAGI. Trimming took off 8 bases at V and 0 bases at J, with 13 bases between the two ends. Here the CDR3 DNA reads TGTGCCAGCGATAACGAGCGGGACCAAGAGACCCAGTACTTC. Its translation: CASDNERDQETQYF.

This sequence joins TRBV28 and TRBJ2-7; TRBD1 matches 8 bases. Germline V gene lookup returns CDR1 MDHEN and CDR2 SYDVKM. The CDR3 runs 16 residues. V shed 6 bases and J 4 bases; nucleotides not matched to a gene: 14. The CDR3 region has the DNA TGTGCCAGCAGCTCTCGGAGACAGGGGTTTCAGTACGAGCAGTACTTC. This codes for CASSSRRQGFQYEQYF. Full variable domain (remainder filled in from reference TRBV28 and TRBJ2-7): DVKVTQSSRYLVKRTGEKVFLECVQDMDHENMFWYRQDPGLGLRLIYFSYDVKMKEKGDIPEGYSVSREKKERFSLILESASTNQTSMYLCASSSRRQGFQYEQYFGPGTRLTVT.

Concerning this clone: Sequence at one end of the junction differs from germline and may be a read error. The chain links TRBV2 to TRBJ1-5; 8 bases map to TRBD1. Germline values: CDR1 SNHLY, CDR2 FYNNEI. The CDR3 runs to 16 residues. CDR3 nucleotides: TGTGCCAGCAGAGAAGCAGGGGGCCGTAACAATCAGCCCCAGCATTTT. Amino acid sequence: CASREAGGRNNQPQHF.

This rearrangement joins TRBV28 to TRBJ1-2; TRBD1 is a possible D gene (5 bases). Deletions cut 7 bases from V and 7 bases from J, with 19 bases between. In germline, CDR1 is MDHEN, CDR2 SYDVKM. This CDR3 is built from 14 residues. The CDR3 region is CASTFTERGSGYTF. Written as DNA, the CDR3 is TGTGCCAGCACCTTCACCGAAAGGGGAAGTGGCTACACCTTC.

This clone turned up a few times. The chain links TRBV6-1 to TRBJ2-7; 7 bases agree with TRBD2. CDR1 is MNHNS and CDR2 is SASEGT in the germline V gene. This CDR3 is built from 15 residues. Trimming took 2 bases from V and 2 from J; bases not matched to a gene: 6. Written as DNA, the CDR3 is TGTGCCAGCAGTGAATCGGGCGGGAGTGCCTACGAGCAGTACTTC. Residues: CASSESGGSAYEQYF.

The chain is built from TRBV4-2 and TRBJ2-7, with TRBD2 matching 11 bases. V trimming: 0 bases; J trimming: 1 base; junction bases outside the gene matches: 5. Per germline, CDR1 LGHNA and CDR2 YNFKEQ. The CDR3 consists of 17 residues. CDR3 bases: TGTGCCAGCAGCCAAGAACTAGCGGGAGTAGTTTCCTACGAGCAGTACTTC. It codes for CASSQELAGVVSYEQYF.

This sequence joins TRBV11-3 and TRBJ1-1; the D is unclear. V lost 0 bases and J 5 bases, leaving 4 bases between the germline ends. Germline V CDR1 and CDR2: SGHNT, YENEEA. This CDR3 is built from 12 residues. CDR3 nucleotides: TGTGCCAGCAGCTTAGATCGGACTGAAGCTTTCTTT. Translated: CASSLDRTEAFF.

This clone was detected only once. V and J are TRBV11-2 and TRBJ2-3; TRBD2 might be the D (6 bases). The V gene's germline CDR1 is SGHAT and CDR2 FQNNGV. The CDR3 length is 15 residues. Trimming pared 1 base from V and 1 base from J, leaving 9 bases between. CDR3 sequence (DNA): TGTGCCAGCAGCTTAGGAGTAGCGGGCACAGATACGCAGTATTTT. This codes for CASSLGVAGTDTQYF.

This clone was seen only once. The V and J genes are TRBV4-3 and TRBJ2-3; TRBD1 might be the D (5 bases). CDR3 size: 14 residues. From germline, CDR1 is LGHNA and CDR2 YSLEER. The ends were cut back, 0 bases at V and 2 bases at J, with 6 bases in the middle. CDR3 amino acids: CASSQETDTDTQYF. In DNA form, the CDR3 reads TGCGCCAGCAGCCAAGAGACAGACACAGATACGCAGTATTTT.

The chain joins TRBV30 to TRBJ2-4, with 8 bases aligning to TRBD1. Germline loops: CDR1 GTSNPN, CDR2 SVGIG (reference sequence). The trim removed 5 bases at V and 0 bases at J, leaving 6 bases unmatched. This CDR3 is 15 amino acids long. The CDR3 protein is CAWRDRLLAKNIQYF. In nucleotides, the CDR3 is TGTGCCTGGCGGGACAGGTTATTAGCCAAAAACATTCAGTACTTC.